Listed below are T cell receptor beta chains from one sample, sequenced in a study of Ad26.COV2.S vaccination and SARS-CoV-2 variants. TCRdb's table, derived via immunoSEQ multiplex PCR, lists solely in-frame clones and lacks some. The sample shows some 400,000 clones, around nine tenths of them seen only once. The material was peripheral blood, obtained in a trial of Ad26.COV2.S vaccine versus placebo. Receptors originate from a person aged 18-60 years who received the Ad26.COV2.S COVID-19 vaccine or a placebo. Each CDR3 is given with its conserved first and last residue. D genes are given only for firm matches. A clone size is listed for some rows: how often the clone was seen (once, few, many), or a class if it is expanded.

TRBD1	-	TRBV7-9	TRBJ2-6	TGTGCCAGCAGCCCGGGACAGGCTGATGGGGCCAACGTCCTGACTTTC	CASSPGQADGANVLTF
TRBD1	-	TRBV19	TRBJ2-1	TGTGCCAGTAGTGCGACAGGGATGGTAAGCAATGAGCAGTTCTTC	CASSATGMVSNEQFF
TRBD2	-	TRBV9	TRBJ2-3	TGTGCCAGCAGCGCTCAGGGGGGACTAGCGGCAGATACGCAGTATTTT	CASSAQGGLAADTQYF
-	few	TRBV5-4	TRBJ2-7	TGTGCCAGCAGGCAGGGCCTCGACTACGAGCAGTACTTC	CASRQGLDYEQYF
-	-	TRBV3-1/TRBV3-2	TRBJ2-7	TGTGCCAGCAGCGAACAGGGCGAGCAGTACTTC	CASSEQGEQYF
TRBD1	-	TRBV7-3	TRBJ2-2	TGTGCCAGCAGCTCACAGGGGACCGGGGAGCTGTTTTTT	CASSSQGTGELFF
-	once	TRBV7-9	TRBJ2-5	TGTGCCAGCAGCTTAGCGAGGGGGGTAGAGACCCAGTACTTC	CASSLARGVETQYF
TRBD1	-	TRBV9	TRBJ1-4	TGTGCCAGCAGCAAGCGGGACAGGGTGAATGAAAAACTGTTTTTT	CASSKRDRVNEKLFF
TRBD1	-	TRBV7-8	TRBJ1-2	TGTGCCAGCAGCTTCGAGAGGGACAGGGAAAAGGGTGGCTACACCTTC	CASSFERDREKGGYTF
TRBD1	-	TRBV2	TRBJ1-1	TGTGCCAGCAGTGACCCCGGGACAGGGCCGAGCACTGAAGCTTTCTTT	CASSDPGTGPSTEAFF
-	few	TRBV12-5	TRBJ2-7	TGTGCTAGTGGTTGGGCGAGACATCTAAGTTTCCCCTGGTACGAGCAGTACTTC	CASGWARHLSFPWYEQYF
-	once	TRBV6-5	TRBJ1-1	TGTGCCAGCAAGGTGGCAGGGACCACTGAAGCTTTCTTT	CASKVAGTTEAFF
-	-	TRBV28	TRBJ1-1	TGTGCCACCCGGGACACCACTGAAGCTTTCTTT	CATRDTTEAFF
TRBD1	-	TRBV18	TRBJ1-5	TGTGCCAGCTCCCCAACACAGGGGTACGGCAATCAGCCCCAGCATTTT	CASSPTQGYGNQPQHF
TRBD1	-	TRBV4-1	TRBJ2-7	TGCGCCAGCAGCCTTAAAACGGACAGGGGGTTCTACGAGCAGTACTTC	CASSLKTDRGFYEQYF
TRBD2	-	TRBV30	TRBJ2-1	TGTGCCTGGAGTGTAGTGGGCGGGAGGGCTGTAGATGAGCAGTTCTTC	CAWSVVGGRAVDEQFF
-	-	TRBV28	TRBJ2-3	TGTGCCAGCGTATCGGGAGCTGAAGATACGCAGTATTTT	CASVSGAEDTQYF
TRBD1	-	TRBV5-1	TRBJ1-3	TGCGCCAGCAGCTGGGGGACAGAGATCTCTGGAAACACCATATATTTT	CASSWGTEISGNTIYF
-	-	TRBV29-1	TRBJ1-1	TGCAGCGTTGAAAGGGAACGGGTTGGGCAGACCCAAGCTTTCTTT	CSVERERVGQTQAFF
-	few	TRBV27	TRBJ2-7	TGTGCCAGCAGTACGCCGGGACTCCCGGAGAGCGAGCAGTACTTC	CASSTPGLPESEQYF
-	-	TRBV6-5	TRBJ1-2	TGTGCCGGGCTTGAGGGCTATGGCTACACCTTC	CAGLEGYGYTF
-	-	TRBV6-4	TRBJ2-1	TGTGCCAGCAGTGGCTCGGATGGCAATGAGCAGTTCTTC	CASSGSDGNEQFF
-	-	TRBV19	TRBJ2-6	TGTGCCAGTAGTTTCTCAGGGGCCCCCCTCTCTGGGGCCAACGTCCTGACTTTC	CASSFSGAPLSGANVLTF
TRBD1	-	TRBV7-8	TRBJ1-2	TGTGCCAGCAGCGTAAGGGACAGCAAGTCAGGTGGCTACACCTTC	CASSVRDSKSGGYTF
TRBD1	-	TRBV7-9	TRBJ2-7	TGTGCCAGCAGCCGATCATCGACAGGGCGTGAGCAGTACTTC	CASSRSSTGREQYF
-	-	TRBV7-2	TRBJ2-2	TGTGCCAGCAGCTTATCACCGGGGGACACCGGGGAGCTGTTTTTT	CASSLSPGDTGELFF
TRBD2	-	TRBV3-1/TRBV3-2	TRBJ2-5	TGTGCCAGCAGCCACCCTAGCGGGAGAACTCAAGAGACCCAGTACTTC	CASSHPSGRTQETQYF
TRBD1	-	TRBV28	TRBJ1-2	TGTGCCAGCAGTCGGGGGACAGGGGAGAGCGGCTACACCTTC	CASSRGTGESGYTF
-	-	TRBV28	TRBJ1-1	TGTGCCAGCAGCCCCGCCACCTGGTCCGGCACTGAAGCTTTCTTT	CASSPATWSGTEAFF
TRBD1	few	TRBV6-1	TRBJ2-2	TGTGCCAGCAGTGAATTCGGCAAGGACAGGCTGAACACCGGGGAGCTGTTTTTT	CASSEFGKDRLNTGELFF
-	-	TRBV5-1	TRBJ2-3	TGCGCCAGCAGCTTACAGCGAGGGAGCACAGATACGCAGTATTTT	CASSLQRGSTDTQYF
TRBD2	-	TRBV5-4	TRBJ2-5	TGTGCCACGGGACTAGCGGGAGAAGTAGTGGAGACCCAGTACTTC	CATGLAGEVVETQYF
-	-	TRBV19	TRBJ2-3	TGTGCCAGTAGTGCCGACACAGATACGCAGTATTTT	CASSADTDTQYF
TRBD2	-	TRBV12-5	TRBJ2-2	TGTGCTAGTGGTTTGTCCGTGACTAGCGGAGACCTTAACACCGGGGAGCTGTTTTTT	CASGLSVTSGDLNTGELFF
-	once	TRBV29-1	TRBJ2-2	TGCAGCGTTGACCGGGGAACCAACACCGGGGAGCTGTTTTTT	CSVDRGTNTGELFF
-	-	TRBV7-9	TRBJ1-2	TGTGCCAGCAGCCCAGACAGCGATGGCTACACCTTC	CASSPDSDGYTF
TRBD2	-	TRBV27	TRBJ2-1	TGTGCCAGCAGTTTACCAAGGACTAGCGGTAGCTCCTACAATGAGCAGTTCTTC	CASSLPRTSGSSYNEQFF
-	-	TRBV6-5	TRBJ1-1	TGTGCCAGCAGTTATATTGGCGGGACTAACACTGAAGCTTTCTTT	CASSYIGGTNTEAFF
-	-	TRBV6-4	TRBJ2-1	TGTGCCAGCAGCCCAACACCCATAGACAGCATCTCCTACAATGAGCAGTTCTTC	CASSPTPIDSISYNEQFF
-	-	TRBV6-1	TRBJ2-5	TGTGCCAGCAGTGAAGATTGGACGACCCCGCAAGAGACCCAGTACTTC	CASSEDWTTPQETQYF
-	-	TRBV6-1	TRBJ2-7	TGTGCCAGCAGTGAAAGGTTCTGGGCAACCTACGAGCAGTACTTC	CASSERFWATYEQYF
-	-	TRBV6-5	TRBJ1-1	TGTGCCAGCATCTCCCCCGCGAACACTGAAGCTTTCTTT	CASISPANTEAFF
-	-	TRBV5-1	TRBJ2-3	TGCGCCAGCAGCTTGGGAGCGGATACGCAGTATTTT	CASSLGADTQYF
TRBD1	-	TRBV5-1	TRBJ2-7	TGCGCCAGCAGCCTCACCGGGACAGGCCCCTACGAGCAGTACTTC	CASSLTGTGPYEQYF
-	-	TRBV14	TRBJ2-1	TGTGCCATCCAAGCGTTAAGCTCCTACAATGAGCAGTTCTTC	CAIQALSSYNEQFF
TRBD1	-	TRBV9	TRBJ2-3	TGTGCCAGCAGCGTAGGACAGGGGGGGAATACGCAGTATTTT	CASSVGQGGNTQYF
-	once	TRBV28	TRBJ1-1	TGTGCCAGCAGTTTATGGCGGACAGTGAACACTGAAGCTTTCTTT	CASSLWRTVNTEAFF
-	-	TRBV4-2	TRBJ1-2	TGTGCCAGCAGCCAAGAAAGCGGCCCTAACTATGGCTACACCTTC	CASSQESGPNYGYTF
-	once	TRBV19	TRBJ1-3	TGTGCCAGTAGTGTCCAAGGCCCTGGAAACACCATATATTTT	CASSVQGPGNTIYF
TRBD2	-	TRBV4-3	TRBJ2-3	TGCGCCAGCAGCCAAGCGGCTAGCGGGACAGATACGCAGTATTTT	CASSQAASGTDTQYF
TRBD1	once	TRBV28	TRBJ2-1	TGTGCCAGCAGTCCCACAGGGGACAATGAGCAGTTCTTC	CASSPTGDNEQFF
TRBD2	once	TRBV5-1	TRBJ2-4	TGCGCCAGCAGCCCACGGACTAGCGGGAGACTAGCCAAAAACATTCAGTACTTC	CASSPRTSGRLAKNIQYF
-	once	TRBV10-3	TRBJ1-1	TGTGCCATCAGTCAATCGGGACTCCCGAACACTGAAGCTTTCTTT	CAISQSGLPNTEAFF
TRBD2	once	TRBV6-2/TRBV6-3	TRBJ2-1	TGTGCCAGCAGTTATTCCCGGGGACTTCTAGCGGAACCGTACAATGAGCAGTTCTTC	CASSYSRGLLAEPYNEQFF